Listed below are T cell receptor beta chains from one sample, sequenced in a study of T cell responses to AZD1222 COVID-19 vaccine. Measured with immunoSEQ multiplex PCR; TCRdb has only the in-frame clones, and not every one. The sample includes 50,000 to 85,000 clones, 60% to 85% of them seen just once. Material: peripheral blood, obtained on day 0 of MenACWY control vaccination. Receptors were obtained from an adult in good health. CDR3s include the opening cysteine and the closing phenylalanine or tryptophan. D genes are given only for firm matches. Not every row has a clone size; where given, it reads once, few, many or a size class.

v_gene: TRBV18; abundance: .; d_gene: .; j_gene: TRBJ1-2; CDR3aa: CASSPLEGTNYGYTF; CDR3nt: TGTGCCAGCTCACCACTCGAGGGGACTAACTATGGCTACACCTTC
v_gene: TRBV7-8; abundance: once; d_gene: .; j_gene: TRBJ1-3; CDR3aa: CASSGSLGNTIYF; CDR3nt: TGTGCCAGCAGCGGAAGCCTTGGAAACACCATATATTTT
v_gene: TRBV30; abundance: .; d_gene: .; j_gene: TRBJ2-2; CDR3aa: CAWSMRGRTGELFF; CDR3nt: TGTGCCTGGAGCATGAGGGGACGAACCGGGGAGCTGTTTTTT
v_gene: TRBV7-2; abundance: .; d_gene: TRBD2; j_gene: TRBJ2-1; CDR3aa: CASSLGAGGTYEQFF; CDR3nt: TGTGCCAGCAGCTTAGGGGCGGGGGGTACTTATGAGCAGTTCTTC
v_gene: TRBV3-1/TRBV3-2; abundance: once; d_gene: .; j_gene: TRBJ1-5; CDR3aa: CASSRGQTNQPQHF; CDR3nt: TGTGCCAGCAGCCGCGGACAGACCAATCAGCCCCAGCATTTT
v_gene: TRBV7-2; abundance: .; d_gene: .; j_gene: TRBJ2-7; CDR3aa: CASSLVGLISYEQYF; CDR3nt: TGTGCCAGCAGCTTAGTTGGGTTAATCTCCTACGAGCAGTACTTC
v_gene: TRBV30; abundance: .; d_gene: .; j_gene: TRBJ1-6; CDR3aa: CAWNDSGDSPLHF; CDR3nt: TGTGCCTGGAATGACAGTGGGGATTCACCCCTCCACTTT
v_gene: TRBV6-2/TRBV6-3; abundance: .; d_gene: .; j_gene: TRBJ1-1; CDR3aa: CASSFPQANTEAFF; CDR3nt: TGTGCCAGCAGTTTTCCACAGGCGAACACTGAAGCTTTCTTT
v_gene: TRBV29-1; abundance: .; d_gene: .; j_gene: TRBJ2-1; CDR3aa: CSVHLGEQFF; CDR3nt: TGCAGCGTCCATCTTGGGGAGCAGTTCTTC
v_gene: TRBV7-4; abundance: .; d_gene: .; j_gene: TRBJ2-7; CDR3aa: CASRLTLYRVPYEQYF; CDR3nt: TGTGCCAGCAGACTTACCCTCTACAGGGTACCCTACGAGCAGTACTTC
v_gene: TRBV7-2; abundance: .; d_gene: .; j_gene: TRBJ2-7; CDR3aa: CASSSLWRPYEQYF; CDR3nt: TGTGCCAGCAGCTCCCTGTGGCGCCCCTACGAGCAGTACTTC
v_gene: TRBV7-2; abundance: .; d_gene: .; j_gene: TRBJ1-2; CDR3aa: CASSPPGYNYGYTF; CDR3nt: TGTGCCAGCAGCCCCCCAGGGTACAACTATGGCTACACCTTC
v_gene: TRBV28; abundance: .; d_gene: .; j_gene: TRBJ1-3; CDR3aa: CASSFIGNGNTIYF; CDR3nt: TGTGCCAGCAGTTTTATAGGGAATGGAAACACCATATATTTT
v_gene: TRBV30; abundance: once; d_gene: .; j_gene: TRBJ2-7; CDR3aa: CAWSKEFRPYEQYF; CDR3nt: TGTGCCTGGAGTAAGGAGTTCCGCCCATACGAGCAGTACTTC
v_gene: TRBV5-1; abundance: .; d_gene: .; j_gene: TRBJ1-2; CDR3aa: CANPGGGYGYTF; CDR3nt: TGCGCCAACCCCGGGGGGGGGTATGGCTACACCTTC
v_gene: TRBV6-5; abundance: .; d_gene: .; j_gene: TRBJ1-1; CDR3aa: CASRDSWNTEAFF; CDR3nt: TGTGCCAGCAGGGACAGCTGGAACACTGAAGCTTTCTTT
v_gene: TRBV3-1/TRBV3-2; abundance: .; d_gene: .; j_gene: TRBJ1-1; CDR3aa: CATSRQATDTEAFF; CDR3nt: TGTGCCACCTCCAGGCAGGCGACGGACACTGAAGCTTTCTTT
v_gene: TRBV18; abundance: .; d_gene: .; j_gene: TRBJ2-7; CDR3aa: CASSPRGLEEQYF; CDR3nt: TGTGCCAGCTCACCCAGGGGTTTGGAGGAGCAGTACTTC
v_gene: TRBV18; abundance: .; d_gene: TRBD2; j_gene: TRBJ2-3; CDR3aa: CASSPLAGAITDTQYF; CDR3nt: TGTGCCAGCTCACCGCTAGCGGGGGCCATCACAGATACGCAGTATTTT
v_gene: TRBV6-2/TRBV6-3; abundance: .; d_gene: .; j_gene: TRBJ1-4; CDR3aa: CASSRFLGDEKLFF; CDR3nt: TGTGCCAGCAGTCGCTTCTTGGGAGATGAAAAACTGTTTTTT
v_gene: TRBV7-2; abundance: .; d_gene: .; j_gene: TRBJ2-3; CDR3aa: CASSHEGVTDTQYF; CDR3nt: TGTGCCAGCAGTCACGAGGGAGTCACAGATACGCAGTATTTT
v_gene: TRBV11-2; abundance: .; d_gene: .; j_gene: TRBJ1-1; CDR3aa: CASSLDQSGTEAFF; CDR3nt: TGTGCCAGCAGCTTGGACCAAAGCGGCACTGAAGCTTTCTTT
v_gene: TRBV7-9; abundance: .; d_gene: .; j_gene: TRBJ1-2; CDR3aa: CASSSGGNYGYTF; CDR3nt: TGTGCCAGCAGCTCCGGGGGGAACTATGGCTACACCTTC
v_gene: TRBV13; abundance: .; d_gene: TRBD1; j_gene: TRBJ2-7; CDR3aa: CASSLRDRNSYEQYF; CDR3nt: TGTGCCAGCAGCTTAAGGGACAGGAACTCCTACGAGCAGTACTTC
v_gene: TRBV5-1; abundance: .; d_gene: TRBD1; j_gene: TRBJ2-7; CDR3aa: CASSPSFDRGEQYF; CDR3nt: TGCGCCAGCAGCCCCAGCTTCGACAGGGGCGAGCAGTACTTC
v_gene: TRBV2; abundance: .; d_gene: .; j_gene: TRBJ2-7; CDR3aa: CASSERFTGRTYEQYF; CDR3nt: TGTGCCAGCAGTGAGAGGTTCACAGGGAGAACCTACGAGCAGTACTTC
v_gene: TRBV6-1; abundance: .; d_gene: .; j_gene: TRBJ1-4; CDR3aa: CASSETGRHEKLFF; CDR3nt: TGTGCCAGCAGTGAAACTGGGAGGCATGAAAAACTGTTTTTT